This T cell receptor (beta chain) originates from a study of naive and memory T cell subsets. Whole-study findings and limits: A few larger clonotypes appeared in naive repertoires, especially CD8, possibly memory cells re-expressing CD45RA. Over 95% of naive TCR sequences appeared only once after error correction, unlike memory subsets.

Cells stained for CD3, CD4, CD8, CD45RA, CD27 and viability were sorted into four CD45RA/CD27 subsets. The CDR3 spans 11 residues. CDR1 and CDR2 from the germline V gene are MDHEN and SYDVKM. V lost 6 bases and J lost 9, with 6 bases in between. This clonotype was recorded a few times. What it recognizes is unknown. An equimolar mix of two oligonucleotides served as the beta constant-region primer for TRBC1 and TRBC2. Four rounds of PCR amplified the ligated cDNA using nested alpha and beta constant-region primers plus SP2. In TCRdb, the UMI-ligation and nested PCR reads were re-called with MiXCR into one record per CDR3 protein. This sample has about 90,000 distinct CDR3 sequences; roughly 10% occur once, and the top ten carry around 0.13%.

The origin of this receptor is a human donor in good health. The chain uses TRBV28 and TRBJ1-6; D uncertain. Sequences were obtained from naive CD4+ T cells from blood. The CDR3 DNA sequence: TGTGCCAGCAGCGGGGTTTCACCCCTCCACTTT. This sequence encodes CASSGVSPLHF.